This T cell receptor (beta chain) was sequenced during a study of long-term antiretroviral therapy in people with HIV. Samples were assayed with immunoSEQ v3.0 at survey level. Assay used: immunoSEQ multiplex PCR; TCRdb lists only in-frame clones, some missing. The sample holds 35,000 to 40,000 clones, over 80% seen once. This CDR3 is 14 amino acids long. CDR1 and CDR2 (germline): PRHDT, FYEKMQ (reference sequence). V shed 3 bases, J shed 8 bases, and the junction held 9 bases outside the gene matches. This clone was detected only once. This clonotype originated in a man between 18 and 35 years old with HIV. This chain connects TRBV13 to TRBJ1-2; TRBD1 agrees at 7 bases. The input for sequencing was unsorted PBMCs, taken 1.5 years after starting antiretroviral therapy. The CDR3 reads CASSFLTGSKGYTF. In DNA form, the CDR3 reads TGTGCCAGCAGCTTTCTGACAGGGAGTAAAGGCTACACCTTC.